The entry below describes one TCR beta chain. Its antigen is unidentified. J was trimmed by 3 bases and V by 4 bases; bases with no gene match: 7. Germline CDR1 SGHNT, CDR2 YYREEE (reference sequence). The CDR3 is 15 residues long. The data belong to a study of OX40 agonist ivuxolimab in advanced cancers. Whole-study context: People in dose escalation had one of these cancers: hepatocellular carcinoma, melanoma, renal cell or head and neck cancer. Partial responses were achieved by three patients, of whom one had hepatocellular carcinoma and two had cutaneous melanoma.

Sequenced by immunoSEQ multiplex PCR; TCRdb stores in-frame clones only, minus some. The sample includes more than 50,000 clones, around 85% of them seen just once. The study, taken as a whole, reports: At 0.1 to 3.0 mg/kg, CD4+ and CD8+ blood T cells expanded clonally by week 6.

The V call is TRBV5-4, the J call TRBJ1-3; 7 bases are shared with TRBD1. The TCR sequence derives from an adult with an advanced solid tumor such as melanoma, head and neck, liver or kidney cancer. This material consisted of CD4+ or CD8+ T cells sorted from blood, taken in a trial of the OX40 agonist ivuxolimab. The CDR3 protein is CASSLTGTVGNTIYF. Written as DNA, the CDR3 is TGTGCCAGCAGCCTCACCGGGACAGTTGGAAACACCATATATTTT.